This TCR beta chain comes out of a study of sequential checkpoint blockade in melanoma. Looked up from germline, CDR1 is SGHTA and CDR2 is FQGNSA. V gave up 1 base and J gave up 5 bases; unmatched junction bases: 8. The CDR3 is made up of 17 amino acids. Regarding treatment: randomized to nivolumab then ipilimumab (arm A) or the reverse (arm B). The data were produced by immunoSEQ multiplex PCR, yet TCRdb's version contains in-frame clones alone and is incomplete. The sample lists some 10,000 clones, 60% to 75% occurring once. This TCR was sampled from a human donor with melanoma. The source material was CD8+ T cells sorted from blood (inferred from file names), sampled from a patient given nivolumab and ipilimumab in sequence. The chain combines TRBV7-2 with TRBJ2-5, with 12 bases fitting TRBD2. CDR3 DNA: TGTGCCAGCAGCTTAGGGATACTAGCGGGGGGCTGGGAGACCCAGTACTTC. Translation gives CASSLGILAGGWETQYF.